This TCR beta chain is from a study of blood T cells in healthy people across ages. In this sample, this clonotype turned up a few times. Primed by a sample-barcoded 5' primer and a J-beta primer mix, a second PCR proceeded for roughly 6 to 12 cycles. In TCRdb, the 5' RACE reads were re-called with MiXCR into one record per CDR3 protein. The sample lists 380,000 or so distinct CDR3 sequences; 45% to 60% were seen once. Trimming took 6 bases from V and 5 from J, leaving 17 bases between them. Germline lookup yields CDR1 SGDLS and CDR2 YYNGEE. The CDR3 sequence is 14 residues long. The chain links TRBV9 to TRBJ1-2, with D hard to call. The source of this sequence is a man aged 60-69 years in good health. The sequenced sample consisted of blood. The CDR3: CASTRTGGGYGYTF. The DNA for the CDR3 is TGTGCCAGCACCAGGACTGGAGGAGGGTATGGCTACACCTTC.